This T cell receptor (beta chain) came from a study of cytomegalovirus exposure and HLA in healthy donors. The PCR employed 60 Vbeta primers together with 13 Jbeta primers. Clones were sequenced by immunoSEQ multiplex PCR, and TCRdb holds only the in-frame ones, with some missing. The repertoire includes roughly 160,000 clones, approximately 76% of them detected once, and around 1.4% sits in the top ten. Per germline, CDR1 MNHNS and CDR2 SASEGT. CDR3 length: 11 residues. The TCR was taken from a man aged 55 to 70 in good health and CMV-seronegative. The specimen was PBMCs. The rearrangement uses TRBV6-1 and TRBJ2-5, with a possible D match to TRBD2 (5 bases). The CDR3 spells CGAGIQETQYF. CDR3 nucleotides: TGTGGTGCCGGGATTCAAGAGACCCAGTACTTC.